The 8 T cell receptor beta chains in this list originate from one sample, sequenced in a study of low-dose radiotherapy and immunotherapy resistance in tumors. The time point: before trial treatment. Priming of first-strand cDNA relied on TRAV- and TRBV-specific primers (covering alpha and beta chains). Using a constant-region primer together with a V-primer adapter, TCRs were subjected to around 22 PCR cycles of amplification. TCRdb re-called the reads through MiXCR, storing one row per CDR3 protein. The table shows almost 40,000 distinct CDR3 sequences, with roughly a third occurring only once. The sample consisted of PBMCs, taken before treatment. The receptors originated from a male donor with gallbladder cancer.

This clonotype was counted once. The chain couples TRBV7-2 to TRBJ2-7; possible D gene TRBD2, 6 bases. The CDR3 contains 14 residues. CDR1 and CDR2 (germline): SGHTA, FQGNSA. Trimming took 5 bases from V and 0 from J, leaving 11 bases between them. The CDR3 DNA reads as TGTGCCAGCAGCACACGGACTAACTCCTACGAGCAGTACTTC. This translates into CASSTRTNSYEQYF.

This rearrangement joins TRBV2 to TRBJ2-1; D possibly corresponds to TRBD1 (6 bases). V gave up 6 bases and J gave up 13 bases, with 13 bases separating them. CDR1 and CDR2 (germline): SNHLY, FYNNEI. The CDR3 spans 11 residues. The CDR3 loop is CASSETGYQFF. The CDR3 nucleotides read TGTGCCAGCAGCGAGACAGGTTACCAGTTCTTC.

This clonotype was found a few times. Written as DNA, the CDR3 is TGTGCCAGCAGCTTGGGACTAGCGGGAGGAGCCTACGAGCAGTACTTC. Its protein is CASSLGLAGGAYEQYF. The gene calls are TRBV5-4 and TRBJ2-7; 13 bases line up with TRBD2. Trimming at V came to 0 bases and at J to 2 bases, leaving 2 bases not matched to a gene. The CDR3 runs to 16 residues. Germline CDR1 reads SGHNT; CDR2 reads YYREEE (reference sequence).

The gene calls are TRBV2 and TRBJ2-4; weak D call: TRBD1 (6 bases). The CDR3 runs 17 residues. V lost 7 bases to trimming and J lost 2 bases, with 21 bases between them. Germline CDR1 is SNHLY and CDR2 is FYNNEI. In DNA, the CDR3 is TGTGCCAGCATCAGAAACCTCGGGACACCTACCAAAAACATTCAGTACTTC. Translation gives CASIRNLGTPTKNIQYF.

The chain has TRBV7-2 and TRBJ2-3; TRBD2 aligns across 10 bases. The CDR3 spans 16 residues. With V trimmed by 5 bases and J by 4 bases, 9 bases remained unmatched. The germline gives CDR1 SGHTA, CDR2 FQGNSA. The CDR3 region is CASSLPSGRVADTQYF. The DNA of the CDR3 is TGTGCCAGCAGCCTCCCTAGCGGGAGAGTGGCAGATACGCAGTATTTT.

This chain uses TRBV12-3 or TRBV12-4 with TRBJ1-1; D may be TRBD1 (5 bases). The V and J ends lost 7 bases and 5 bases respectively, with 17 bases between them. The CDR3 has 14 residues. The DNA for the CDR3 is TGTGCCAGCACCCACCGCCGCAGGGATACTGAAGCTTTCTTT. Translation gives CASTHRRRDTEAFF.

As concerns this clonotype: The likely explanation is a read error, given a far larger clone one base away. The V call is TRBV5-1, the J call TRBJ2-1; weak D call: TRBD2 (6 bases). With 4 bases removed from V and 10 bases from J, the gap between germline ends came to 24 bases. The CDR3 consists of 16 residues. The germline CDR1 and CDR2 sequences are SGHRS and YFSETQ. CDR3 DNA: TGCGCCAGCAGCCCCGGGGGAACCGCCTCCTCCTACGAGCAGTTCTTC. Its protein product is CASSPGGTASSYEQFF.

This clonotype showed up many times. The chain combines TRBV20-1 with TRBJ2-1; tentative D call: TRBD2 (5 bases). The ends were cut back, 4 bases at V and 7 bases at J, with 23 bases in the middle. This CDR3 spans 16 amino acids. Germline values: CDR1 DFQATT, CDR2 SNEGSKA (reference sequence). The CDR3 here is CSAKEPLVGVGNEQFF. The CDR3 DNA reads TGCAGTGCTAAAGAACCCCTAGTGGGAGTGGGGAATGAGCAGTTCTTC.